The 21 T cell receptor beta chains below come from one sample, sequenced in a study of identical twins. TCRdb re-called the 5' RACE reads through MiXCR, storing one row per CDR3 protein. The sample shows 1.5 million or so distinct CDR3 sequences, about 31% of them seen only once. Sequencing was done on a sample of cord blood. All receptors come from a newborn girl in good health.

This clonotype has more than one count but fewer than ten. The chain's CDR3 is CASKAGTNYGYTF. CDR3 coding DNA: TGTGCCAGCAAAGCAGGGACTAACTATGGCTACACCTTC. This chain joins TRBV6-1 and TRBJ1-2; TRBD1 is a possible D gene (5 bases). This CDR3 is 13 amino acids long. Germline lookup yields CDR1 MNHNS and CDR2 SASEGT. V shed 7 bases and J shed 0 bases, with 9 bases lying between them.

The CDR3 DNA reads as TGCGCCAGCAGTGAGTCGGTCGCAGCTGAAGCTTTCTTT. Its translation is CASSESVAAEAFF. This rearrangement joins TRBV10-2 to TRBJ1-1, with D unresolved. CDR3 length: 13 amino acids. The germline V and J ends were trimmed by 0 bases and 6 bases, with 8 bases remaining between them. The germline CDR1 and CDR2 sequences are WSHSY and SAAADI.

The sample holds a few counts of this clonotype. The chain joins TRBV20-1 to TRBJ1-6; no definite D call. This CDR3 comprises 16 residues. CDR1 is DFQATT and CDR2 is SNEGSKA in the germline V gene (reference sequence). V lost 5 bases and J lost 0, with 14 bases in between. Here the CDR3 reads CSAWPSLSSYNSPLHF. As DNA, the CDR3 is TGCAGTGCTTGGCCGAGCCTTAGCTCCTATAATTCACCCCTCCACTTT.

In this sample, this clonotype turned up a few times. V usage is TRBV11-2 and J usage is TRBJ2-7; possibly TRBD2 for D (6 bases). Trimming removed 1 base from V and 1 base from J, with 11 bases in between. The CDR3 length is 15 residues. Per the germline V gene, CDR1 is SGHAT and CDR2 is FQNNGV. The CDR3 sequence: CASSLGRENSYEQYF. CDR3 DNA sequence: TGTGCCAGCAGCTTAGGCCGGGAGAATTCCTACGAGCAGTACTTC.

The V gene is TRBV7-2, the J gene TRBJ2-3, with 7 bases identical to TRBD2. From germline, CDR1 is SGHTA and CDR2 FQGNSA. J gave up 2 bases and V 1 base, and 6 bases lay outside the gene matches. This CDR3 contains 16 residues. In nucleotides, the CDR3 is TGTGCCAGCAGCTTAGTCGGGACTATTTTCACAGATACGCAGTATTTT. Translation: CASSLVGTIFTDTQYF.

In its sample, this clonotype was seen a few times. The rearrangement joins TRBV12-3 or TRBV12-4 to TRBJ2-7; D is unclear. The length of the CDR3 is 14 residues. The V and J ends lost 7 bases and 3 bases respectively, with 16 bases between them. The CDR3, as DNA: TGTGCCAGCACCCCTGGACCGCCCAGCTACGAGCAGTACTTC. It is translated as CASTPGPPSYEQYF.

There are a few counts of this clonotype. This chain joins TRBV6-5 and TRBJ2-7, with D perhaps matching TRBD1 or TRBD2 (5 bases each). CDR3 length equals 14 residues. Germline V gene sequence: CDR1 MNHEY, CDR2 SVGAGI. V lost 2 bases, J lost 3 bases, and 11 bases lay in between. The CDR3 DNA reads TGTGCCAGCAGTTACATTCGGGGCCTCTACGAGCAGTACTTC. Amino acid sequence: CASSYIRGLYEQYF.

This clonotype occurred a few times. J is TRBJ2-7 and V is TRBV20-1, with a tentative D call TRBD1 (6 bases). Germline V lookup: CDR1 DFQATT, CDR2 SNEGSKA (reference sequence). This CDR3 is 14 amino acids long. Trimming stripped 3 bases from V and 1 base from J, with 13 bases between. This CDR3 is CSASGRRGSYEQYF. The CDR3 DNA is TGCAGTGCTAGTGGGCGCAGGGGTTCCTACGAGCAGTACTTC.

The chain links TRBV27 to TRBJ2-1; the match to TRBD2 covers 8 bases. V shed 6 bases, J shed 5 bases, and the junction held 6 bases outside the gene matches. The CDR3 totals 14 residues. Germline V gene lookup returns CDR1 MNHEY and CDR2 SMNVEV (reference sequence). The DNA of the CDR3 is TGTGCCAGCAGACGGGGGGGCTCTAACAATGAGCAGTTCTTC. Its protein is CASRRGGSNNEQFF.

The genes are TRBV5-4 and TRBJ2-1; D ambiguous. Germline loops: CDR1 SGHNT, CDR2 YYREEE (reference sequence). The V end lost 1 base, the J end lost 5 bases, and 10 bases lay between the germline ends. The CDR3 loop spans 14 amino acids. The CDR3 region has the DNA TGTGCCAGCAGCTTGTTGGGGAATGACAATGAGCAGTTCTTC. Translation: CASSLLGNDNEQFF.

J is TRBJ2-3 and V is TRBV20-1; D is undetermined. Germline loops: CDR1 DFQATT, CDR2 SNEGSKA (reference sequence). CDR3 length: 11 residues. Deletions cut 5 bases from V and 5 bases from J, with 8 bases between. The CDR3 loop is CSAAPRDTQYF. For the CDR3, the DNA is TGCAGTGCTGCACCGAGAGATACGCAGTATTTT.

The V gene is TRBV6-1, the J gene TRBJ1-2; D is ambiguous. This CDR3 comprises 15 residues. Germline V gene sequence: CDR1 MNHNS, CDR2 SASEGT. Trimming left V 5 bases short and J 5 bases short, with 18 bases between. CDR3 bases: TGTGCCAGCAGTAAGGACGGGATCGGGATGTATGGCTACACCTTC. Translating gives CASSKDGIGMYGYTF.

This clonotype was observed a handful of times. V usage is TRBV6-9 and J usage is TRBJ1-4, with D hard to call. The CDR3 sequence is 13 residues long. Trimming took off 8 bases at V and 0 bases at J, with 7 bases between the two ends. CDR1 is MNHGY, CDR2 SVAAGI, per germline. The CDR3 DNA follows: TGTGCCAGCGAGGAGGCAACTAATGAAAAACTGTTTTTT. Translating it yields CASEEATNEKLFF.

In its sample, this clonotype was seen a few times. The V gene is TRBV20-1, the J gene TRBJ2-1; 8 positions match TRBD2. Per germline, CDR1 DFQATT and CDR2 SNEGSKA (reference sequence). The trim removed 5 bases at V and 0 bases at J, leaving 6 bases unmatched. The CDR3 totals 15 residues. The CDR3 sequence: CSAETLAVSYNEQFF. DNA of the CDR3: TGCAGTGCTGAGACACTAGCGGTCTCCTACAATGAGCAGTTCTTC.

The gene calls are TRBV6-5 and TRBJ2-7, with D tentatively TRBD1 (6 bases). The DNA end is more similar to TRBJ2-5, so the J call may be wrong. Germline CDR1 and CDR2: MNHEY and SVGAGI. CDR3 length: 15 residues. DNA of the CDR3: TGTGCCAGCAGAGCTCTATACAGGGAGCCGGGGACCCAGTACTTC. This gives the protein CASRALYREPGTQYF.

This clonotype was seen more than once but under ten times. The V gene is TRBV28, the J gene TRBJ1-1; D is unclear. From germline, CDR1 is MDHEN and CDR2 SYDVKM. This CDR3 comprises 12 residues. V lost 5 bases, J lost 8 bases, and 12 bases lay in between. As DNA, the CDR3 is TGTGCCAGCAGTACCCCGACGCCGGAAGCTTTCTTT. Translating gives CASSTPTPEAFF.

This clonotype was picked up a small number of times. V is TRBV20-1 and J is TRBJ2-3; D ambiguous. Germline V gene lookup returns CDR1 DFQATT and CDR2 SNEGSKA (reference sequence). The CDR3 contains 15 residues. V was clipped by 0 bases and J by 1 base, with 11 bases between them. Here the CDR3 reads CSAREYGGGTDTQYF. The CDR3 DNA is TGCAGTGCTAGAGAGTACGGTGGGGGCACAGATACGCAGTATTTT.

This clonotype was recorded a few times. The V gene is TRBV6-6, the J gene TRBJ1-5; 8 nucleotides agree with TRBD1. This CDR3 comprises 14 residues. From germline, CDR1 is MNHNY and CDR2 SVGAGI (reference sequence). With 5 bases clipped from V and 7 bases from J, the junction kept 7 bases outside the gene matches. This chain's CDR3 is CASSNWTGKQPQHF. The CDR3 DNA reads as TGTGCCAGCAGTAATTGGACAGGGAAACAGCCCCAGCATTTT.

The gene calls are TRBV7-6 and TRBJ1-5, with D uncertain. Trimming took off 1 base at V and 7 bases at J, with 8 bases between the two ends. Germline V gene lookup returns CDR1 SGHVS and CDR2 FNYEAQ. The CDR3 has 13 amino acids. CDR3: CASSLDPLQPQHF. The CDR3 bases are TGTGCCAGCAGCTTAGACCCGCTGCAGCCCCAGCATTTT.

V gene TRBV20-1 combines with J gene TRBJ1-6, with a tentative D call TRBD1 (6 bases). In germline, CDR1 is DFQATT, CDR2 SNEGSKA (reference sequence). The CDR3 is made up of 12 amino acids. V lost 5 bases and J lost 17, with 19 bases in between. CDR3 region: CSARMGALTIHF. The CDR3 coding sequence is TGCAGTGCTCGGATGGGGGCCCTGACTATCCACTTT.

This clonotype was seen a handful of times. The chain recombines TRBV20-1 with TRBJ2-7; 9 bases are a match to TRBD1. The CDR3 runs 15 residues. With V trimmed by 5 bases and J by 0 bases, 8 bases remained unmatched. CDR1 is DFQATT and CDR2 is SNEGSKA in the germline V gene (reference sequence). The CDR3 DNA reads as TGCAGTGCTTATAGTCGACAGGGGGGCTCCTACGAGCAGTACTTC. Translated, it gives CSAYSRQGGSYEQYF.